What follows are 31 T cell receptor beta chains derived from one specimen sequenced in a study of cytomegalovirus exposure and HLA in healthy donors. The PCR was carried out with 60 Vbeta primers and 13 Jbeta primers. Method: immunoSEQ multiplex PCR; TCRdb's copy keeps in-frame clones and lacks some. The repertoire holds 120,000 or so clones, approximately 72% seen once, with 30% in the top ten. The sequenced sample consisted of PBMCs. The origin of the receptors is a man in his sixties in good health and CMV-seropositive.

This chain uses TRBV5-4 with TRBJ2-7, with 7 positions matching TRBD1. Germline V gives CDR1 SGHNT, CDR2 YYREEE (reference sequence). There are 17 residues in the CDR3. The junction had 11 bases not matched to a gene; V was cut back by 0 bases and J by 2 bases. This CDR3 reads CASSLGVTGTRPYEQYF. As DNA, the CDR3 is TGTGCCAGCAGCTTGGGGGTGACAGGGACGAGACCCTACGAGCAGTACTTC.

This clone was found once. The chain recombines TRBV6-5 with TRBJ1-5; 7 nucleotides agree with TRBD1. V dropped 6 bases and J dropped 2; count of bases not matched to a gene: 7. The germline V gene encodes CDR1 MNHEY and CDR2 SVGAGI. The CDR3 runs 15 residues. The CDR3 DNA sequence: TGTGCCAGCAGCAAACAGGGGCGAGGCAATCAGCCCCAGCATTTT. It translates to CASSKQGRGNQPQHF.

The chain joins TRBV18 to TRBJ1-2; 8 bases match TRBD1. V shed 2 bases and J 2 bases; nucleotides not matched to a gene: 7. This CDR3 region has 16 residues. Looked up from germline, CDR1 is KGHSH and CDR2 is LQKENI. CDR3 in amino acids: CASSPATDRVNYGYTF. As DNA, the CDR3 is TGTGCCAGCTCACCAGCCACGGACAGGGTGAACTATGGCTACACCTTC.

The chain recombines TRBV6-1 with TRBJ2-3; 11 bases fit TRBD2. The CDR3 extends over 14 amino acids. CDR1 and CDR2 (germline): MNHNS, SASEGT. Trimming at V came to 1 base and at J to 10 bases, leaving 4 bases not matched to a gene. This CDR3 reads CASSEGLAGGAQYF. As DNA, the CDR3 is TGTGCCAGCAGTGAAGGGCTAGCGGGAGGCGCGCAGTATTTT.

This clone came up a few times. The V call is TRBV5-1, the J call TRBJ2-5; a weak D match, TRBD1 (6 bases). CDR3 length: 14 residues. Germline V gives CDR1 SGHRS, CDR2 YFSETQ. V lost 4 bases and J 5 bases, leaving 15 bases between the germline ends. DNA for the CDR3: TGCGCCAGCAGCCCAAAACAGGGAACGGAGACCCAGTACTTC. This encodes CASSPKQGTETQYF.

This chain connects TRBV10-3 to TRBJ2-7, with TRBD2 matching over 8 bases. The CDR3 totals 15 residues. Germline V gene data show CDR1 as ENHRY and CDR2 as SYGVKD. The trim removed 8 bases at V and 5 bases at J, leaving 14 bases unmatched. CDR3 bases: TGTGCCATCGGTACTAGCGGCCCTTACCCCGACGAGCAGTACTTC. Its translation: CAIGTSGPYPDEQYF.

The chain couples TRBV11-2 to TRBJ1-1; no definite D call. The CDR3 spans 13 residues. Looked up from germline, CDR1 is SGHAT and CDR2 is FQNNGV. V shed 0 bases and J shed 5 bases, with 7 bases lying between them. The DNA for the CDR3 is TGTGCCAGCAGCTTAGAGCTGGAGACTGAAGCTTTCTTT. Its protein product is CASSLELETEAFF.

The rearrangement links TRBV7-3 to TRBJ1-1; D remains unclear. V shed 5 bases and J shed 6 bases, with 13 bases lying between them. The germline gives CDR1 SGHTA, CDR2 FQGTGA. The CDR3 is made up of 13 amino acids. The CDR3 spells CASSTVRSAEAFF. The CDR3 region has the DNA TGTGCCAGCAGCACCGTTAGGAGCGCTGAAGCTTTCTTT. The full variable domain, its missing parts supplied by reference TRBV7-3 and TRBJ1-1, is GAGVSQTPSNKVTEKGKYVELRCDPISGHTALYWYRQSLGQGPEFLIYFQGTGAADDSGLPNDRFFAVRPEGSVSTLKIQRTERGDSAVYLCASSTVRSAEAFFGQGTRLTVV.

The rearrangement links TRBV7-3 to TRBJ1-2; tentative D call: TRBD1 (6 bases). CDR1 is SGHTA and CDR2 is FQGTGA in the germline V gene. The CDR3 length is 13 residues. V gave up 1 base and J gave up 6 bases, with 9 bases separating them. CDR3 sequence (DNA): TGTGCCAGCAGCTTAAGGGCAGGGGATGGCTACACCTTC. Translated, it gives CASSLRAGDGYTF.

This clone was counted a few times. V is TRBV5-6 and J is TRBJ1-1; 7 nucleotides line up with TRBD1. CDR1 is SGHDT and CDR2 is YYEEEE in the germline V gene. The CDR3 extends over 13 amino acids. J was trimmed by 1 base and V by 3 bases; bases with no gene match: 0. CDR3 in DNA: TGTGCCAGCAGCTGGGACAGGAACACTGAAGCTTTCTTT. Translated, it gives CASSWDRNTEAFF.

The J gene is TRBJ1-5, the V gene TRBV2; D gene uncertain. The CDR3 covers 15 residues. V gave up 1 base and J gave up 6 bases, with 13 bases separating them. Germline V gene sequence: CDR1 SNHLY, CDR2 FYNNEI. The CDR3 coding sequence is TGTGCCAGCAGTGAAGGCGGCAATGTGGGTCAGCCCCAGCATTTT. It encodes CASSEGGNVGQPQHF.

The chain recombines TRBV4-1 with TRBJ1-1; TRBD1 matches 8 bases. V lost 4 bases, J lost 0 bases, and 1 base stayed unmatched. CDR1 and CDR2 from the germline V gene are MGHRA and YSYEKL. The CDR3 totals 14 residues. CDR3 in amino acids: CASSPDRVNTEAFF. For the CDR3, the DNA is TGCGCCAGCAGCCCGGACAGGGTGAACACTGAAGCTTTCTTT.

The chain couples TRBV4-2 to TRBJ2-3; a weak D match, TRBD2 (5 bases). V was trimmed by 0 bases and J by 7 bases, leaving 11 bases between them. The CDR3 totals 14 residues. Germline V gene sequence: CDR1 LGHNA, CDR2 YNFKEQ. CDR3 DNA: TGTGCCAGCAGCCAAGACGGGATGGCGCATACGCAGTATTTT. It yields the protein CASSQDGMAHTQYF.

This chain joins TRBV4-1 and TRBJ2-2, with a weak D call TRBD2 (7 bases). V gave up 4 bases and J gave up 10 bases, with 22 bases separating them. CDR1 and CDR2 from the germline V gene are MGHRA and YSYEKL. This CDR3 contains 16 residues. The CDR3 bases are TGCGCCAGCAGCCCCAGGGGCGGGGGCCTTATAGTGGAGCTGTTTTTT. Translated: CASSPRGGGLIVELFF.

With respect to this clone: At one boundary the junction diverges from the germline segment, which might be a read error. This chain uses TRBV7-8 with TRBJ1-2; weak D call: TRBD1 (6 bases). The CDR3 runs to 15 residues. Looked up from germline, CDR1 is SGHVS and CDR2 is FQNEAQ. The CDR3 sequence: CASSLDRTAYYGYAF. In nucleotides, the CDR3 is TGTGCCAGCAGCTTAGACCGGACAGCTTACTATGGCTACGCCTTC.

This clone was picked up a small number of times. V gene TRBV2 combines with J gene TRBJ2-6; D call uncertain. Trimming shortened V by 4 bases and J by 0 bases, and 7 bases separated the two germline ends. CDR1 and CDR2 (germline): SNHLY, FYNNEI. The CDR3 runs to 15 residues. CDR3 coding DNA: TGTGCCAGCAGTGTACAAAGCTCTGGGGCCAACGTCCTGACTTTC. It yields the protein CASSVQSSGANVLTF.

This clone came up a few times. The chain employs TRBV10-3 and TRBJ1-1, with 8 bases that match TRBD1. Germline V CDR1 and CDR2: ENHRY, SYGVKD. The CDR3 length is 17 residues. J lost 1 base, V lost 0 bases, and 7 bases had no gene match. CDR3 sequence reads: CAISESQGASPNTEAFF. The CDR3 nucleotides are TGTGCCATCAGTGAGTCGCAGGGGGCATCACCGAACACTGAAGCTTTCTTT.

V usage is TRBV5-1 and J usage is TRBJ2-5, with a weak D call TRBD1 (5 bases). Germline V CDR1 and CDR2: SGHRS, YFSETQ. V was trimmed by 0 bases and J by 2 bases, leaving 11 bases between them. This CDR3 comprises 15 residues. The CDR3 protein is CASSLGTSPQETQYF. As DNA, the CDR3 is TGCGCCAGCAGCTTGGGGACATCCCCACAAGAGACCCAGTACTTC.

The V call is TRBV14, the J call TRBJ2-1; possible D gene TRBD2, 6 bases. The V and J ends lost 0 bases and 4 bases respectively, with 16 bases between them. CDR1 and CDR2 (germline): SGHDN, FVKESK. The CDR3 is made up of 17 amino acids. The chain's CDR3 is CASSQDSGVFSYNEQFF. The CDR3 bases are TGTGCCAGCAGCCAAGACTCGGGAGTGTTTTCGTACAATGAGCAGTTCTTC.

The rearrangement links TRBV9 to TRBJ2-5, with 10 bases fitting TRBD2. The CDR3 loop spans 15 amino acids. Germline V CDR1 and CDR2: SGDLS, YYNGEE. Trimming cost V 4 bases and J 5 bases; bases outside gene matches: 8. CDR3 sequence (DNA): TGTGCCAGCAGCCTCGAAGCGGGGGGGTTGGAGACCCAGTACTTC. This gives the protein CASSLEAGGLETQYF.

This chain links TRBV7-3 with TRBJ2-7; D is possibly TRBD1 (6 bases). Germline V lookup: CDR1 SGHTA, CDR2 FQGTGA. This CDR3 has 12 amino acids. Trimming removed 5 bases from V and 5 bases from J, with 10 bases in between. CDR3 bases: TGTGCCAGCAGCCAAGCAGGGGACGAGCAGTACTTC. It encodes CASSQAGDEQYF.

The V gene is TRBV5-1, the J gene TRBJ2-3; D not resolved. This CDR3 contains 14 residues. Trimming took 4 bases from V and 2 from J, leaving 11 bases between them. Germline V gives CDR1 SGHRS, CDR2 YFSETQ. The CDR3 sequence: CASSALEYTDTQYF. CDR3 nucleotide sequence: TGCGCCAGCAGCGCTTTGGAGTACACAGATACGCAGTATTTT. Complete variable domain (other parts from reference TRBV5-1 and TRBJ2-3): KAGVTQTPRYLIKTRGQQVTLSCSPISGHRSVSWYQQTPGQGLQFLFEYFSETQRNKGNFPGRFSGRQFSNSRSEMNVSTLELGDSALYLCASSALEYTDTQYFGPGTRLTVL.

The rearrangement uses TRBV7-9 and TRBJ2-7, with 7 bases identical to TRBD1. The germline CDR1 and CDR2 sequences are SEHNR and FQNEAQ (reference sequence). This CDR3 contains 15 residues. J lost 0 bases, V lost 5 bases, and 7 bases had no gene match. CDR3 protein: CASSPTGTVSYEQYF. CDR3 nucleotides: TGTGCCAGCAGCCCGACCGGGACAGTCTCCTACGAGCAGTACTTC.

The chain employs TRBV28 and TRBJ2-2, with D hard to call. The V gene lost 5 bases and the J gene lost 2 bases, with 9 bases spanning the gap. CDR1 is MDHEN, CDR2 SYDVKM, per germline. CDR3 size: 14 residues. CDR3 residues: CASSRPGNTGELFF. CDR3 nucleotide sequence: TGTGCCAGCAGTCGACCGGGTAACACCGGGGAGCTGTTTTTT.

V is TRBV11-2 and J is TRBJ1-1; D unresolved. Looked up from germline, CDR1 is SGHAT and CDR2 is FQNNGV. Trimming pared 4 bases from V and 11 bases from J, leaving 17 bases between. The CDR3 is 13 residues long. CDR3 loop: CASSSIIHPRAFF. The CDR3 DNA reads TGTGCCAGCAGCTCTATAATCCACCCTCGGGCTTTCTTT.

This sequence joins TRBV11-3 and TRBJ2-7, with D possibly being TRBD1 (6 bases). This CDR3 region has 13 residues. V lost 3 bases to trimming and J lost 5 bases, with 11 bases between them. The germline V gene has CDR1 SGHNT and CDR2 YENEEA. CDR3 residues: CASSLDSQNEQYF. The CDR3, as DNA: TGTGCCAGCAGCTTGGACAGTCAGAACGAGCAGTACTTC.

In DNA, the CDR3 is TGCGCCAGCAGCTTGGGGGACAGGGTCGTAGTGACCCAGTACTTC. Protein: CASSLGDRVVVTQYF. This rearrangement joins TRBV5-1 to TRBJ2-5; TRBD1 matches 9 bases. With V trimmed by 0 bases and J by 7 bases, 7 bases remained unmatched. The V gene's germline CDR1 is SGHRS and CDR2 YFSETQ. The CDR3 totals 15 residues.

This rearrangement joins TRBV6-5 to TRBJ2-7, with 13 bases matching TRBD2. Germline CDR1 and CDR2: MNHEY and SVGAGI. This CDR3 is built from 15 residues. V was pared by 0 bases and J by 5 bases, with 1 base of the junction left unmatched. CDR3 amino acids: CASSYSGLAGDEQYF. Written as DNA, the CDR3 is TGTGCCAGCAGTTACTCCGGACTAGCGGGAGACGAGCAGTACTTC.

This clone was observed a single time. The chain recombines TRBV5-6 with TRBJ2-5; no clear D. The V gene's germline CDR1 is SGHDT and CDR2 YYEEEE. This CDR3 is built from 13 residues. V was clipped by 2 bases and J by 2 bases, with 7 bases between them. CDR3 region: CASSFFLQETQYF. The CDR3 DNA reads as TGTGCCAGCAGCTTTTTTTTACAAGAGACCCAGTACTTC.

The chain is built from TRBV6-4 and TRBJ1-2, with TRBD1 identical over 9 bases. The germline gives CDR1 MRHNA, CDR2 SNTAGT. This CDR3 region has 17 residues. Losses at the gene ends were 5 bases for V and 7 bases for J; bases not matched to a gene: 17. As DNA, the CDR3 is TGTGCCAGCAGTCCCACCCAATTAGTAACAGGGGGCACTGGCTACACCTTC. This encodes CASSPTQLVTGGTGYTF.

This chain links TRBV6-1 with TRBJ2-7, with a tentative D call TRBD2 (7 bases). CDR1 is MNHNS and CDR2 is SASEGT in the germline V gene. The V end lost 0 bases, the J end lost 3 bases, and 9 bases lay between the germline ends. The CDR3 loop spans 14 amino acids. The CDR3 loop is CASSEAGGVYEQYF. The CDR3 coding sequence is TGTGCCAGCAGTGAAGCAGGGGGGGTCTACGAGCAGTACTTC.